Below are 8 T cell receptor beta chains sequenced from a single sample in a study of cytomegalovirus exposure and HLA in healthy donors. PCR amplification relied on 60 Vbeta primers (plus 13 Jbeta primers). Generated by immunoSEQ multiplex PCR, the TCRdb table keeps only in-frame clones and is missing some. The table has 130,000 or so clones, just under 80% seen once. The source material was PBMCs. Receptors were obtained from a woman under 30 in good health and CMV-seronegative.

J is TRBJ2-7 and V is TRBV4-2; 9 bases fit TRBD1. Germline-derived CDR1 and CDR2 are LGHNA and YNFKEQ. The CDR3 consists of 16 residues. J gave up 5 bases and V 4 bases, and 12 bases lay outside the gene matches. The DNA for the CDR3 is TGTGCCAGCAGCCCCCCACTGACAGGGGGAAGGAACGAGCAGTACTTC. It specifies CASSPPLTGGRNEQYF.

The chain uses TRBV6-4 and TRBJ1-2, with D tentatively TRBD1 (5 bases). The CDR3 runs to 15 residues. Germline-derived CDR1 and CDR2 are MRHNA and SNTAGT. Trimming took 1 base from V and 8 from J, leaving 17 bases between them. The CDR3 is CASSDWGGALGGYTF. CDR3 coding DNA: TGTGCCAGCAGTGACTGGGGGGGAGCTCTCGGGGGCTACACCTTC.

CDR3 DNA sequence: TGTGCCTGGAGTGATACAGGGGGAAAATCACCCCTCCACTTT. Translated, it gives CAWSDTGGKSPLHF. The gene calls are TRBV30 and TRBJ1-6; 8 bases fit TRBD1. This CDR3 is built from 14 residues. The germline gives CDR1 GTSNPN, CDR2 SVGIG (reference sequence). The V and J ends lost 1 base and 10 bases, in that order; junction bases with no gene match: 6.

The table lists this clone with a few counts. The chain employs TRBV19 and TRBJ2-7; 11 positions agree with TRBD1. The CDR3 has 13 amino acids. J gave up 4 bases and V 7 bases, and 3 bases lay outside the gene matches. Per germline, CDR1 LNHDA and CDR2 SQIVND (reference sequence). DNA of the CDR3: TGTGCCAGTAAGGGACAGGGGGTTTACGAGCAGTACTTC. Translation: CASKGQGVYEQYF.

The CDR3 DNA reads TGTGCCAGCAGCTTAGCGTACACAGGGGGCGAAGCTTTCTTT. This encodes CASSLAYTGGEAFF. V usage is TRBV7-2 and J usage is TRBJ1-1, with TRBD1 identical over 9 bases. V was clipped by 0 bases and J by 8 bases; unmatched bases: 4. CDR3 length: 14 amino acids. Germline values: CDR1 SGHTA, CDR2 FQGNSA. The full variable domain, completed using reference TRBV7-2 and TRBJ1-1, is GAGVSQSPSNKVTEKGKDVELRCDPISGHTALYWYRQSLGQGLEFLIYFQGNSAPDKSGLPSDRFSAERTGGSVSTLTIQRTQQEDSAVYLCASSLAYTGGEAFFGQGTRLTVV.

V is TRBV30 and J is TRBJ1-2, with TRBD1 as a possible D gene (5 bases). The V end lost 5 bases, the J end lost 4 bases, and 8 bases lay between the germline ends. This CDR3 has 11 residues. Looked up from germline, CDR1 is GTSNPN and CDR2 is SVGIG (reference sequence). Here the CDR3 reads CAWSDSYGYTF. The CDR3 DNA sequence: TGTGCCTGGTCAGACAGCTATGGCTACACCTTC. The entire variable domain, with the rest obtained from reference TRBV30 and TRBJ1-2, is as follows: SQTIHQWPATLVQPVGSPLSLECTVEGTSNPNLYWYRQAAGRGLQLLFYSVGIGQISSEVPQNLSASRPQDRQFILSSKKLLLSDSGFYLCAWSDSYGYTFGSGTRLTVV.

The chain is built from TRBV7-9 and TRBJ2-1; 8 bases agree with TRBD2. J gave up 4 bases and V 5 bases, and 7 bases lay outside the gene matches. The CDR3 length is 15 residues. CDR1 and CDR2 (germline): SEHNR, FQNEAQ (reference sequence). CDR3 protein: CASSRTSGAYNEQFF. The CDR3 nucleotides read TGTGCCAGCAGCCGCACTAGCGGAGCATACAATGAGCAGTTCTTC.

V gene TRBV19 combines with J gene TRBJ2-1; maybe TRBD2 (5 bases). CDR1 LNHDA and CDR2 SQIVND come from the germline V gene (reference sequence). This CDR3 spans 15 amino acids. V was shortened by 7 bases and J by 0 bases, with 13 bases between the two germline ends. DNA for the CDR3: TGTGCCAGTAACACCCAGCGGAGCTCCTACAATGAGCAGTTCTTC. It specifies CASNTQRSSYNEQFF.